A single sample gave rise to the 6 T cell receptor beta chains below, sequenced in a study of cytomegalovirus exposure and HLA in healthy donors. Use of 60 Vbeta and 13 Jbeta primers characterized the PCR. Generated by immunoSEQ multiplex PCR, the TCRdb table keeps only in-frame clones and is missing some. The repertoire holds approximately 280,000 clones, with 86% as singletons. The sequenced sample consisted of PBMCs. These TCRs come from a man between 40 and 49 years old in good health and CMV-seropositive.

The CDR3 spells CASSERTDGTEAFF. The CDR3 DNA sequence: TGTGCCAGCAGCGAGAGGACAGACGGCACTGAAGCTTTCTTT. The V call is TRBV9, the J call TRBJ1-1; perhaps TRBD1 as D (6 bases). Germline loops: CDR1 SGDLS, CDR2 YYNGEE. Trimming took 3 bases from V and 4 from J, leaving 13 bases between them. CDR3 length: 14 residues.

The chain couples TRBV2 to TRBJ1-2, with unresolved D. This CDR3 has 11 residues. Germline values: CDR1 SNHLY, CDR2 FYNNEI. V was shortened by 1 base and J by 6 bases, with 3 bases between the two germline ends. CDR3 nucleotide sequence: TGTGCCAGCAGTGAAGGCGATGGCTACACCTTC. It yields the protein CASSEGDGYTF.

The CDR3 bases are TGTGCCAGTAGATTAGCGGGACCTCGGTACAATGAGCAGTTCTTC. Amino acid sequence: CASRLAGPRYNEQFF. The V and J genes are TRBV19 and TRBJ2-1, with 8 bases lining up with TRBD2. V lost 6 bases, J lost 4 bases, and 8 bases stayed unmatched. Germline values: CDR1 LNHDA, CDR2 SQIVND (reference sequence). The CDR3 is made up of 15 amino acids.

The count of this clone is one. This sequence joins TRBV28 and TRBJ2-3; 9 bases line up with TRBD2. V shed 6 bases and J 2 bases; nucleotides not matched to a gene: 12. Germline values: CDR1 MDHEN, CDR2 SYDVKM. CDR3 length: 17 residues. CDR3 coding DNA: TGTGCCAGCAGCTGGGGGCCTAGCGGGACCGTCACAGATACGCAGTATTTT. The encoded protein is CASSWGPSGTVTDTQYF.

The chain uses TRBV11-2 and TRBJ2-1; 8 bases are a match to TRBD2. This CDR3 contains 19 residues. V dropped 1 base and J dropped 0; count of bases not matched to a gene: 11. Germline CDR1 reads SGHAT; CDR2 reads FQNNGV. In DNA form, the CDR3 reads TGTGCCAGCAGCTTAGTGCGCGGGAGGACCCCTTTCTCCTACAATGAGCAGTTCTTC. Translation: CASSLVRGRTPFSYNEQFF.

The chain links TRBV6-5 to TRBJ2-5; 11 positions agree with TRBD1. V lost 8 bases, J lost 5 bases, and 10 bases stayed unmatched. Germline CDR1 reads MNHEY; CDR2 reads SVGAGI. The length of the CDR3 is 15 residues. The CDR3 nucleotides are TGTGCCAGCTTCCCGGGACAGGGGGGTGGGGAGACCCAGTACTTC. Amino acid sequence: CASFPGQGGGETQYF.